This T cell receptor beta chain emerged from a study of shared clonotypes between healthy human individuals (TCRdb year 2020). Looking at the study overall: The cohort included a few men and a couple of women between 18 and 49 years of age. Per donor, leukapheresis produced somewhere between about 0.9 and 9.5 billion PBMCs. Blood TCR repertoires of a handful of healthy adults were deeply sequenced to estimate repertoire size and the extent of clonotype sharing between individuals. To increase sequencing depth and limit assay-specific biases, TCR repertoire library preparation and sequencing were carried out by different laboratories using diverse techniques. For each donor, CD4 naive and CD4 memory were each run on three plates, CD8 naive on two plates, and CD8 memory on one plate.

As encoded in the germline V gene (reference sequence), CDR1 is SEHNR while CDR2 is FQNEAQ. There are 16 amino acids in the CDR3, from cysteine to phenylalanine inclusive. Only CDR3 DNA remains: 48 bases, in frame from the first base. V gives up 1 base and J gives up 6 bases, and the segment between their germline ends measures 17 bases. On the study overall, not on this receptor specifically: Across a handful of donors, 5% to 6% of naive CD4, more than 3% of naive CD8, 2.3% of memory CD4, and roughly 0.4% of memory CD8 clonotypes were shared. Incomplete sequencing was indicated by rarefaction of sorted-subset datasets, despite the large sequencing depth. Clonotypes shared by all four sorted-subset donors showed higher generation probabilities than non-shared clonotypes. Estimated clonotype richness was generally larger for naive than for memory subsets. The genetic and exposure-history diversity represented was limited by the small number of donors. Based on pairwise subsampling, the degree of clonotype sharing among donors was expected to be affected by sequencing depth. Sampling was restricted to blood, and TCR repertoires in tissues likely differ from the TCR repertoires found in blood.

TCR CDR3 regions were amplified from genomic DNA by multiplex PCR using the deep immunoSEQ assay. Extracted genomic DNA from each cell subset was distributed evenly across all wells of several immunoSEQ 96-well plates, and each plate was treated as a replicate. Each replicate PCR for sorted subsets received around 0.2 ug genomic DNA, equal to about 30,000 T cell genomes. The purified libraries were quantified using a Qubit 3.0 fluorometer, sized with a Bioanalyzer 2100, and then quantified again using the KAPA Library Quantification kit. A separate single-read 150-cycle Illumina NextSeq 550 flow cell was used to sequence each immunoSEQ 96-well plate. The paper's data handling went like this. The immunoSEQ output contained only junctional sequences without quality scores, so filtering could not match that applied to full-length reads. To assign V/J genes and CDR3, sequences were annotated using PyIR, a Python wrapper for IgBLAST v1.9, with IMGT germline references. Any read was removed if the V/J assignment was weak (E-value above 1e-6), the CDR3 was missing, or the read contained stop codons, out-of-frame junctions, or ambiguous translated residues. V3J clonotypes were defined by identical inferred V gene, J gene, and CDR3 amino acid sequence. Percentage overlap between repertoires was computed as shared unique clonotypes divided by the size of the smaller repertoire. RTK rarefaction, the Chao1 estimator, and Recon v2.1 estimates of unobserved clonotypes were used to assess repertoire richness. For all TCRbeta clonotypes obtained by the gDNA method from several donors, generation probabilities were computed with OLGA. The clones in this table, taken by TCRdb from immuneACCESS, are in-frame only. Not every clone is retained; where verified, under half of the shortfall comes from an unresolved V gene, and the cause of the rest is unknown. The V and J calls and clone size were taken over from that table, and D and trimming were inferred from the DNA. The sample table records some 2.4 million clones; approximately 93% of these occur just once. The ten largest clones capture 0.36% of the sample.

The donors were healthy, HIV-negative adults with no recently reported acute infections or vaccinations. Every donor was a Caucasian adult living in Nashville, Tennessee, USA. CD4+ T cells were enriched by magnetic negative selection; naive cells were then positively selected on CD45RA, and the negative fraction formed the memory subset. Blood was collected by leukapheresis, and PBMCs were isolated by Ficoll-Histopaque density gradient centrifugation and then cryopreserved in liquid nitrogen vapor phase. Analytical flow cytometry was used to check the purity and quantity of each magnetically sorted T cell population. Each sorted fraction had its genomic DNA isolated and then quantified by UV absorbance on a Nanodrop 2000c. Of note for this clone: What antigen it recognizes has not been identified. No quality values exist for individual bases; no much larger clone is one base distant.

Sequencing was carried out using naive CD4+ T cells from PBMCs. Read against the paper, the sample's cell subset or site label means: CD45RA+ positively selected. This receptor was identified in a man aged 18 to 29 in good health. Some clones in this sample may be carry-over from other donors' samples. The chain is encoded by TRBV7-9 joined to TRBJ2-3, with no D gene named confidently. The CDR3 is CASSLGADQMPDTQYF. The DNA is TGTGCCAGCAGCTTAGGTGCAGACCAAATGCCCGATACGCAGTATTTT.